The source of this T cell receptor beta chain is a study of tumor and adjacent non-tumor tissue in lung cancer. Turning to this clonotype: One junction end disagrees with the germline gene, perhaps due to a read error.

The library came from three nested PCR rounds adapted from ARM-PCR protocols. MiXCR, applied by TCRdb to the multiplex PCR reads, yields one record per CDR3 protein. The sample carries 100,000 or so distinct CDR3 sequences, about 62% recorded once. Germline assignment: CDR1 MNHEY and CDR2 SVGEGT. The CDR3 is 14 amino acids. No cell sorting was done before RNA was extracted from the tissue. More than 3 cm separated this lung sample from the edge of the tumor. The clonotype was recovered from a man younger than 40 with non-small cell lung cancer. The chain combines TRBV6-2 or TRBV6-3 with TRBJ2-1; D ambiguous. The specimen sequenced was distant non-tumor lung tissue. CDR3 in DNA: TGTGCCAGCAGTTACTCCATTTTTGACATTGAGCCGTTCTTC. Translating gives CASSYSIFDIEPFF.